This T cell receptor beta chain was sequenced for a study of shared clonotypes between healthy human individuals. Study in general: Donors had three CD4 naive, three CD4 memory, two CD8 naive and one CD8 memory plate apiece. Study results and caveats: Clonotype sharing across donors was expected to vary with sequencing depth. The low donor count limited represented genetic and exposure-history diversity.

Sorted-subset replicate PCR reactions contained roughly 200 ng DNA, corresponding to some 28,000 T cell genomes. TCRdb's copy holds only in-frame clones and misses some; the assay was immunoSEQ multiplex PCR. The sample shows around 1 million clones, 76% of them seen only once. CDR1 and CDR2 from the germline V gene are SGHAT and FQNNGV. Trimming at V came to 6 bases and at J to 2 bases, leaving 5 bases not matched to a gene. The CDR3 length is 14 residues. In regard to this clone: Its cognate antigen is unknown.

Sequenced material: memory CD4+ T cells sorted from blood. This sample's subset: CD45RA-negative fraction. The TCR originated in a man aged 18 to 35 in good health. J is TRBJ2-7 and V is TRBV11-2; 9 bases line up with TRBD2. The CDR3 sequence is CASRPGLAAYEQYF. CDR3 nucleotide sequence: TGTGCCAGCAGGCCGGGACTAGCAGCCTACGAGCAGTACTTC.